This TCR beta chain was recovered during a study of cytomegalovirus exposure and HLA in healthy donors. This PCR relied on a set of 60 Vbeta primers and 13 Jbeta primers. Generated by immunoSEQ multiplex PCR, the TCRdb table keeps only in-frame clones and is missing some. This repertoire shows approximately 170,000 clones, 81% found once; its top ten account for 1.3%. Donors likely had unrecorded immune exposures despite being nominally healthy when sampled. To note about this clone: No antigen is known for it.

The V gene's germline CDR1 is SGHVS and CDR2 FQNEAQ. V lost 0 bases to trimming and J lost 3 bases, with 9 bases between them. CDR3 size: 15 residues. Broader study findings: Across donors, most TCRs were seen rarely, yet some public ones were widespread. In a later analysis, common viral pathogens appeared linked to several of the most significant clusters.

Sequencing was carried out using PBMCs. This sequence was found in a man aged 45 to 65 in good health and CMV-seropositive. V is TRBV7-8 and J is TRBJ1-5, with D possibly TRBD1 on 5 matching bases. CDR3 nucleotide sequence: TGTGCCAGCAGCTTAGCGGGGGGTTACAATCAGCCCCAGCATTTT. It codes for CASSLAGGYNQPQHF. The whole variable domain, filled in from reference TRBV7-8 and TRBJ1-5, reads GAGVSQSPRYKVAKRGQDVALRCDPISGHVSLFWYQQALGQGPEFLTYFQNEAQLDKSGLPSDRFFAERPEGSVSTLKIQRTQQEDSAVYLCASSLAGGYNQPQHFGDGTRLSIL.